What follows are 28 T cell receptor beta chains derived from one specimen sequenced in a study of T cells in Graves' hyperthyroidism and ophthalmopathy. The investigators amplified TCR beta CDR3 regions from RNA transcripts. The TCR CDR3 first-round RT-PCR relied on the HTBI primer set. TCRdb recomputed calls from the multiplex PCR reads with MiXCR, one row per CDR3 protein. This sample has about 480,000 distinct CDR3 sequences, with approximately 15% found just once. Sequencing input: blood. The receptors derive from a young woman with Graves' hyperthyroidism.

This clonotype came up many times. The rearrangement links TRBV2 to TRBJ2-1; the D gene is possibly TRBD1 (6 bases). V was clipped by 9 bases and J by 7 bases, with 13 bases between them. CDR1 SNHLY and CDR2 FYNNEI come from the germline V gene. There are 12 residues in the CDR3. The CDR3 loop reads CARYREGNEQFF. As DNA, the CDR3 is TGTGCCAGATACAGGGAAGGGAATGAGCAGTTCTTC.

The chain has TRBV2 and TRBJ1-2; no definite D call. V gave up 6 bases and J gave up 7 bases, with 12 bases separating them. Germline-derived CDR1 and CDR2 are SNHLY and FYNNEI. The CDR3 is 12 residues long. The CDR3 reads CASSLMTGGYTF. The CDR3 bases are TGTGCCAGCAGCTTGATGACTGGTGGCTACACCTTC.

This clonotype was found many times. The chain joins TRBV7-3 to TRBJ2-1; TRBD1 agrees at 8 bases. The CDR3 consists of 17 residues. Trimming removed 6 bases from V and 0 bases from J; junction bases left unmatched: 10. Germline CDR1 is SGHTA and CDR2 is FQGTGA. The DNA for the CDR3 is TGTGCCAGCAGTTTGACCCGGGACAGGAGCTCCTACAATGAGCAGTTCTTC. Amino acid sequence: CASSLTRDRSSYNEQFF.

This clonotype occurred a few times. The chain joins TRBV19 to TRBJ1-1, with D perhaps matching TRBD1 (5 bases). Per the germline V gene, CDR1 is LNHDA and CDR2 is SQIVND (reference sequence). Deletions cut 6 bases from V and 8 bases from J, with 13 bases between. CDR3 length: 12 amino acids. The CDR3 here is CASRSRQTEAFF. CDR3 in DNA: TGTGCCAGTAGATCTAGACAGACCGAAGCTTTCTTT.

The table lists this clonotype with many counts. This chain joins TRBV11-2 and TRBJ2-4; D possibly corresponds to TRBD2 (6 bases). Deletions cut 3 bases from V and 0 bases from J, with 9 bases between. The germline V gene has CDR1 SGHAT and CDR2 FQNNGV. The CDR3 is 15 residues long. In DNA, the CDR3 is TGTGCCAGCAGCTTTCGGGAGTTAGCCAAAAACATTCAGTACTTC. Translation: CASSFRELAKNIQYF.

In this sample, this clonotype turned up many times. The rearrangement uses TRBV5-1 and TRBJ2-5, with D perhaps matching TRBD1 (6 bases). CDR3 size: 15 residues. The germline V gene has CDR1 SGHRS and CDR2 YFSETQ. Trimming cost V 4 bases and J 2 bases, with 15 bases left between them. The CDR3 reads CASSPDGQLQETQYF. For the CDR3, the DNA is TGCGCCAGCAGCCCGGACGGACAGCTACAAGAGACCCAGTACTTC.

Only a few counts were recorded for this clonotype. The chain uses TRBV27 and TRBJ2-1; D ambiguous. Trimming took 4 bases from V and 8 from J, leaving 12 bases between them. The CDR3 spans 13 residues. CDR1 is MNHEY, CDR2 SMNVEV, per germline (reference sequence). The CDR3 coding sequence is TGTGCCAGCAGTTACCCGAAGGGCGATGAGCAGTTCTTC. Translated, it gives CASSYPKGDEQFF.

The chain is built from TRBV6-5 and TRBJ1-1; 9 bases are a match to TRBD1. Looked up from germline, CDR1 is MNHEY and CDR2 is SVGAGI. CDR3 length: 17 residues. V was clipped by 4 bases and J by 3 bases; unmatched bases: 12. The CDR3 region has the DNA TGTGCCAGCAGTTTATTTTGGGACAGGGTGTCCGACACTGAAGCTTTCTTT. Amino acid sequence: CASSLFWDRVSDTEAFF.

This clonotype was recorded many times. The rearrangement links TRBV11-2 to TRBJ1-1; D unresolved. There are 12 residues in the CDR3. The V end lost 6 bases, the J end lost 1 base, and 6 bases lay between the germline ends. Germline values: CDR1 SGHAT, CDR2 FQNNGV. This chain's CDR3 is CASSAENTEAFF. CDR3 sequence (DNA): TGTGCCAGCAGTGCAGAGAACACTGAAGCTTTCTTT.

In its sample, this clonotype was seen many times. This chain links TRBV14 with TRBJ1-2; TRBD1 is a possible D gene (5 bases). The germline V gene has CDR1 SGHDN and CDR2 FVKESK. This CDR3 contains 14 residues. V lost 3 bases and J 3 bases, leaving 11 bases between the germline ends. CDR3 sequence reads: CASSQGLMDYGYTF. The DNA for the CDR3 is TGTGCCAGCAGCCAGGGACTTATGGACTATGGCTACACCTTC. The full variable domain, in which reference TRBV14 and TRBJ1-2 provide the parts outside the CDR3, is EAGVTQFPSHSVIEKGQTVTLRCDPISGHDNLYWYRRVMGKEIKFLLHFVKESKQDESGMPNNRFLAERTGGTYSTLKVQPAELEDSGVYFCASSQGLMDYGYTFGSGTRLTVV.

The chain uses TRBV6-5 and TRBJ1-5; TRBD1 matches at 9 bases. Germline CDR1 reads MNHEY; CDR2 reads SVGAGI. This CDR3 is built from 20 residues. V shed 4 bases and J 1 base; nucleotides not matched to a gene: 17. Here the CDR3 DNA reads TGTGCCAGCAGTTCAGGACAGGGGAACCGGGGGGCGTCGAGCAATCAGCCCCAGCATTTT. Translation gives CASSSGQGNRGASSNQPQHF.

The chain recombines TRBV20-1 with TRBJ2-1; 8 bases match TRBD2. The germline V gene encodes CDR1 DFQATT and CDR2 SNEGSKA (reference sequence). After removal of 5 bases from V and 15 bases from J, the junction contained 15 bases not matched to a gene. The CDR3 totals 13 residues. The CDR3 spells CSASSGSASLVFF. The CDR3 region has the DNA TGCAGTGCTTCCAGCGGGAGTGCGTCCCTTGTGTTCTTC.

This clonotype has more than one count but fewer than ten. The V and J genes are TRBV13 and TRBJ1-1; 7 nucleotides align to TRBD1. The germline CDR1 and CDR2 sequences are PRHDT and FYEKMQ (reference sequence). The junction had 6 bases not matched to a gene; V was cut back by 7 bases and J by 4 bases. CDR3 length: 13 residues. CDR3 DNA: TGTGCCAGCACGACAGGGATCGGCACTGAAGCTTTCTTT. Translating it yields CASTTGIGTEAFF.

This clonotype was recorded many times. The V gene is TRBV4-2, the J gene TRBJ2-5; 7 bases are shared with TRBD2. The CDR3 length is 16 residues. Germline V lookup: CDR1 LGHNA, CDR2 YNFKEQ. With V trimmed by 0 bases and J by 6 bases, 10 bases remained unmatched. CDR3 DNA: TGTGCCAGCAGCCAAGATCTGTGGGAGGGCCGAAAGACCCAGTACTTC. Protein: CASSQDLWEGRKTQYF.

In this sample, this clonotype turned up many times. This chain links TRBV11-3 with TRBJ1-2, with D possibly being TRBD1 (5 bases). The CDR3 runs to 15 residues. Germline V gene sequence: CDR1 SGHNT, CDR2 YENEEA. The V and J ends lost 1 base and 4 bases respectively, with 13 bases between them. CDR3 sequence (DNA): TGTGCCAGCAGCTTAGGGCCAGGGTTCCCCTATGGCTACACCTTC. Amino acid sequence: CASSLGPGFPYGYTF.

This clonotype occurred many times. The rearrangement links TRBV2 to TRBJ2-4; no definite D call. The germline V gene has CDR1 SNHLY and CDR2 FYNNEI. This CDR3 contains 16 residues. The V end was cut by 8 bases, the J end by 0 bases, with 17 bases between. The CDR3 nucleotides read TGTGCCAGCCGTATAGAAGCTGATCTAGCCAAAAACATTCAGTACTTC. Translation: CASRIEADLAKNIQYF.

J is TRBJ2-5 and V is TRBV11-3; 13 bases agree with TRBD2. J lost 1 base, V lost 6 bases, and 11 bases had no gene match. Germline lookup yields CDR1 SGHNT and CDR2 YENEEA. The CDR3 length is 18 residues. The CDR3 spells CASSYRWGLAGSQETQYF. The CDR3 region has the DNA TGTGCCAGCAGTTACCGATGGGGACTAGCGGGAAGCCAAGAGACCCAGTACTTC. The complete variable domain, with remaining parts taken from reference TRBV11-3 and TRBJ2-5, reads EAGVVQSPRYKIIEKKQPVAFWCNPISGHNTLYWYLQNLGQGPELLIRYENEEAVDDSQLPKDRFSAERLKGVDSTLKIQPAELGDSAVYLCASSYRWGLAGSQETQYFGPGTRLLVL.

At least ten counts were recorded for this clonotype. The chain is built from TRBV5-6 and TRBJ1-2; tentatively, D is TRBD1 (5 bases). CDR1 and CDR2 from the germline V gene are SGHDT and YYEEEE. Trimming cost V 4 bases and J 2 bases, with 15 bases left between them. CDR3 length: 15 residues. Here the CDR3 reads CASSQIPGTNYGYTF. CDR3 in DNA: TGTGCCAGCAGCCAGATCCCAGGGACCAACTATGGCTACACCTTC.

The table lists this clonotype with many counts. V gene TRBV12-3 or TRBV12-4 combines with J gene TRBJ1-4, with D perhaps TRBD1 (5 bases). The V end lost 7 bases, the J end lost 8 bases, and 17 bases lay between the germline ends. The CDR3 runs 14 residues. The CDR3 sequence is CASTLGLQREKLFF. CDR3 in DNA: TGTGCCAGCACCCTGGGGCTACAGCGGGAAAAACTGTTTTTT.

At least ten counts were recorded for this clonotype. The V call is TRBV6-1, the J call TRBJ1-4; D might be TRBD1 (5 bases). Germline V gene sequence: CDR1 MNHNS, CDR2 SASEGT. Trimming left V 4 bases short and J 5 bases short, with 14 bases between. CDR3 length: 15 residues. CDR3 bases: TGTGCCAGCAGTGTTCGGGGGGTCGGAAATGAAAAACTGTTTTTT. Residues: CASSVRGVGNEKLFF.

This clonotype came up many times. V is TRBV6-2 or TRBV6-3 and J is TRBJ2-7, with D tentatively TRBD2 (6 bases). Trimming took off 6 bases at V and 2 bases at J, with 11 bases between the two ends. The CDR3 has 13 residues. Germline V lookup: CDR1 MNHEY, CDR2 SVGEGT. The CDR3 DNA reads TGTGCCAGCAGAAAGGAGGGTCCCTACGAGCAGTACGTC. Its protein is CASRKEGPYEQYV.

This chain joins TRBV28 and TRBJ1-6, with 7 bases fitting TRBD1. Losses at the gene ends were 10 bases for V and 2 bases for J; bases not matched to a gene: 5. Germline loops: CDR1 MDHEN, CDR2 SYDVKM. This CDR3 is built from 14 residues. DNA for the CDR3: TGTGCCATACGACAGGGTCCCTATAATTCACCCCTCCACTTT. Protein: CAIRQGPYNSPLHF.

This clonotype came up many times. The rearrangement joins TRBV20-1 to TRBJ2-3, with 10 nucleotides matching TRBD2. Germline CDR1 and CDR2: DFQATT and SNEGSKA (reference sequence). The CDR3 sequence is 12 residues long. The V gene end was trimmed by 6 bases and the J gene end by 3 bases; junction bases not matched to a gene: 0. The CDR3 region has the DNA TGCAGTGCACTAGCGGGGACAGATACGCAGTATTTT. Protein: CSALAGTDTQYF.

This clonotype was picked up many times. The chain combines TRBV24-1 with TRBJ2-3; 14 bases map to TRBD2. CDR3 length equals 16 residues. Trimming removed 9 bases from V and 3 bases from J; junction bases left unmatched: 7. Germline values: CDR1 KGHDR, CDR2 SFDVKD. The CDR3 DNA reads TGTGCCACCCAAGGGACTAGCGGGAGAGGAACAGATACGCAGTATTTT. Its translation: CATQGTSGRGTDTQYF.

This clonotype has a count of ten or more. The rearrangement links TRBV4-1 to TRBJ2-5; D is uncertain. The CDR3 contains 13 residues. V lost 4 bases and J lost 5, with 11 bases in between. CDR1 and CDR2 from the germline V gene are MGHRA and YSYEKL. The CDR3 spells CASSPQVEETQYF. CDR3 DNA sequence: TGCGCCAGCAGCCCCCAGGTGGAGGAGACCCAGTACTTC.

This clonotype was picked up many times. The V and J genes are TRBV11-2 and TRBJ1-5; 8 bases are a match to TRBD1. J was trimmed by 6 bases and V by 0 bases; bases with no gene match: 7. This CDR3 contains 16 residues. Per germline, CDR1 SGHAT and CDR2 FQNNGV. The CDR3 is CASSLDHQGAAQPQHF. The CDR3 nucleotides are TGTGCCAGCAGCTTAGATCATCAGGGGGCGGCTCAGCCCCAGCATTTT.

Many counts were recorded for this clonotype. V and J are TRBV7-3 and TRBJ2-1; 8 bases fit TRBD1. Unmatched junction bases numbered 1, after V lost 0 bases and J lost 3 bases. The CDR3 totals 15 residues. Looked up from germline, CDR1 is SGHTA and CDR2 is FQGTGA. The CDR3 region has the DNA TGTGCCAGCAGCTTAACGGGACAGGACTACAATGAGCAGTTCTTC. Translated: CASSLTGQDYNEQFF.

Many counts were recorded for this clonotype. In DNA, the CDR3 is TGTGCCACCAGCCCCCTCAGGGGGCAAAGCTCCTACGAGCAGTACGTC. Residues: CATSPLRGQSSYEQYV. The V and J genes are TRBV24-1 and TRBJ2-7; 8 nucleotides line up with TRBD1. This CDR3 region has 16 residues. Unmatched junction bases numbered 10, after V lost 7 bases and J lost 0 bases. Germline V gene data show CDR1 as KGHDR and CDR2 as SFDVKD.